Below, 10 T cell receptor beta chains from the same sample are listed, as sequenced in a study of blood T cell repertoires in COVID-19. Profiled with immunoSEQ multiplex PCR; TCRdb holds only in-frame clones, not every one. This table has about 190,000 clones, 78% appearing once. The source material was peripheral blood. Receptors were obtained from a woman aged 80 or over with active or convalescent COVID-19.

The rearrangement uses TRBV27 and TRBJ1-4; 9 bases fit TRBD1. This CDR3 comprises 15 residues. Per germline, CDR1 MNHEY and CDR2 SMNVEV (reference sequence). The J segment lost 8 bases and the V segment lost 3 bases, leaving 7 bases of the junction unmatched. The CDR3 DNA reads TGTGCCAGCAGTTTGTCCGGGACAGGGAAGGAAAAACTGTTTTTT. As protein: CASSLSGTGKEKLFF.

Written as DNA, the CDR3 is TGTGCCATCGGCTCCACAGATACGCAGTATTTT. Translated: CAIGSTDTQYF. The chain links TRBV10-3 to TRBJ2-3; the D is unclear. CDR1 ENHRY and CDR2 SYGVKD come from the germline V gene. V was cut by 8 bases and J by 2 bases, with 5 bases left in between. This CDR3 region has 11 residues.

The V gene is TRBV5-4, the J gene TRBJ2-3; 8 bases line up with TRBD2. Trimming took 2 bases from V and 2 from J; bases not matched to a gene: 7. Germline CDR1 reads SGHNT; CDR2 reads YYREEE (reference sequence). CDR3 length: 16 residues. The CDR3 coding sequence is TGTGCCAGCAGCTTAAAGACTAGCGCCACCACAGATACGCAGTATTTT. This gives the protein CASSLKTSATTDTQYF.

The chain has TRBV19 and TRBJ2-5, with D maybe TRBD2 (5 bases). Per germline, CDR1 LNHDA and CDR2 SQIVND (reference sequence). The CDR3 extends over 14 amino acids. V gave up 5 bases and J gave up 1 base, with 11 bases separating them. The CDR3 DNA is TGTGCCAGTAGTTATATGGGAGCCCAAGAGACCCAGTACTTC. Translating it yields CASSYMGAQETQYF. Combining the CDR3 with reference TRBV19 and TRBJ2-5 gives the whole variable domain DGGITQSPKYLFRKEGQNVTLSCEQNLNHDAMYWYRQDPGQGLRLIYYSQIVNDFQKGDIAEGYSVSREKKESFPLTVTSAQKNPTAFYLCASSYMGAQETQYFGPGTRLLVL.

The CDR3 reads CASSQASGTSAYGYTF. DNA of the CDR3: TGCGCCAGCAGCCAGGCTTCAGGAACCTCGGCCTATGGCTACACCTTC. The gene calls are TRBV4-1 and TRBJ1-2; D is unresolved. The CDR3 runs 16 residues. Germline CDR1 is MGHRA and CDR2 is YSYEKL. Trimming pared 3 bases from V and 4 bases from J, leaving 18 bases between.

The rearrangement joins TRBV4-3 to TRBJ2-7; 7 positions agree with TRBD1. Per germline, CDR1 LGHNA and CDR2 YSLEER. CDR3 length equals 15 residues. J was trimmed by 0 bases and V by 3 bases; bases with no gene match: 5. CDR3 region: CASSQDRWSSYEQYF. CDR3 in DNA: TGCGCCAGCAGCCAGGACAGGTGGAGCTCCTACGAGCAGTACTTC.

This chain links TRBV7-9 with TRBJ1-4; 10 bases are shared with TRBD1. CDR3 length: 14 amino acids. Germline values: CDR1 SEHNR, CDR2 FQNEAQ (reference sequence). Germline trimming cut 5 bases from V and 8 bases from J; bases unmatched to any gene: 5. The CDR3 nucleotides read TGTGCCAGCAGCCTGGGGACAGGGGAGGAAAAACTGTTTTTT. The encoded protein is CASSLGTGEEKLFF.

CDR3 in amino acids: CASSLGPSYGYTF. The CDR3 DNA follows: TGTGCCAGCAGTTTAGGGCCCTCCTATGGCTACACCTTC. The V gene is TRBV28, the J gene TRBJ1-2; D gene ambiguous. The CDR3 is 13 residues long. Germline V gene lookup returns CDR1 MDHEN and CDR2 SYDVKM. With 2 bases removed from V and 4 bases from J, the gap between germline ends came to 8 bases.

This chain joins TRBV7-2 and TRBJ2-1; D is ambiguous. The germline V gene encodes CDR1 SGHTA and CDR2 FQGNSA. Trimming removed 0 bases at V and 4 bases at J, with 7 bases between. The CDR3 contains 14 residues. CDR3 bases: TGTGCCAGCAGCTTAGCTGTAGTGTACAATGAGCAGTTCTTC. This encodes CASSLAVVYNEQFF.

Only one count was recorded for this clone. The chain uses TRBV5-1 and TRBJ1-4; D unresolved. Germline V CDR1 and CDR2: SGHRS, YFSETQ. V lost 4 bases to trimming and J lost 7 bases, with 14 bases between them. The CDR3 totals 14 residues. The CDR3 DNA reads TGCGCCAGCAGCACTTCCCGGGAAGGTGAAAAACTGTTTTTT. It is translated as CASSTSREGEKLFF.